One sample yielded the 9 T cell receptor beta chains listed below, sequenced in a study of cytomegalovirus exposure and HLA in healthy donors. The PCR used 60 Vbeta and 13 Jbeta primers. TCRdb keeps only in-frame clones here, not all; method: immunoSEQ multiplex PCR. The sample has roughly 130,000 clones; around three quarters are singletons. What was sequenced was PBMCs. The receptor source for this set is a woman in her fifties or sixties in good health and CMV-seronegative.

The CDR3 nucleotides read TGTGCCAGCAGCCAAGAAAAGGGGGACAACTTAGGGACCCAGTACTTC. This translates into CASSQEKGDNLGTQYF. The chain combines TRBV4-2 with TRBJ2-5, with TRBD1 as a possible D gene (6 bases). This CDR3 spans 16 amino acids. Trimming shortened V by 0 bases and J by 7 bases, and 18 bases separated the two germline ends. The V gene's germline CDR1 is LGHNA and CDR2 YNFKEQ.

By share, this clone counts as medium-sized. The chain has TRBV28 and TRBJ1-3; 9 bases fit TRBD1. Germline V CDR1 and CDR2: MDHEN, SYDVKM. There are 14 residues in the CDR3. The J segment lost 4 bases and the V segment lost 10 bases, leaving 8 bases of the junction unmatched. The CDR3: CAIRQGVYGNTIYF. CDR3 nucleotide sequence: TGTGCCATCCGACAGGGGGTTTACGGAAACACCATATATTTT.

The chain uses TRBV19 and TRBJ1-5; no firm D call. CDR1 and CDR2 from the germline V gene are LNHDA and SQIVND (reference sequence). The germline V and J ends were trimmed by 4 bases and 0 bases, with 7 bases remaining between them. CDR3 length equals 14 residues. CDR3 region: CASSKQHSNQPQHF. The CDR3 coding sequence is TGTGCCAGTAGTAAACAGCATAGCAATCAGCCCCAGCATTTT. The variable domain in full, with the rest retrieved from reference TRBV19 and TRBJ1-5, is DGGITQSPKYLFRKEGQNVTLSCEQNLNHDAMYWYRQDPGQGLRLIYYSQIVNDFQKGDIAEGYSVSREKKESFPLTVTSAQKNPTAFYLCASSKQHSNQPQHFGDGTRLSIL.

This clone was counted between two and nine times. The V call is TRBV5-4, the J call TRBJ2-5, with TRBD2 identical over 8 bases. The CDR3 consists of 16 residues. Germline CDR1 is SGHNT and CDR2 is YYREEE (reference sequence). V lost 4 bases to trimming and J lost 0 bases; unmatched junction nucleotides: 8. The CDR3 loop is CASSRAGRGDQETQYF. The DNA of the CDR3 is TGTGCCAGCAGCCGGGCCGGGCGGGGGGACCAAGAGACCCAGTACTTC. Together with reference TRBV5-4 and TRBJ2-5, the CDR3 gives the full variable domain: ETGVTQSPTHLIKTRGQQVTLRCSSQSGHNTVSWYQQALGQGPQFIFQYYREEENGRGNFPPRFSGLQFPNYSSELNVNALELDDSALYLCASSRAGRGDQETQYFGPGTRLLVL.

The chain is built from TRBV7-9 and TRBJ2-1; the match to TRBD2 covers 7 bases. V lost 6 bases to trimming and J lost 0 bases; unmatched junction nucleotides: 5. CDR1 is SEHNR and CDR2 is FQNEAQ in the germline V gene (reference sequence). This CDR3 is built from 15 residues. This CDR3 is CASSPLAASYNEQFF. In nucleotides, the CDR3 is TGTGCCAGCAGTCCCCTAGCGGCCTCCTACAATGAGCAGTTCTTC.

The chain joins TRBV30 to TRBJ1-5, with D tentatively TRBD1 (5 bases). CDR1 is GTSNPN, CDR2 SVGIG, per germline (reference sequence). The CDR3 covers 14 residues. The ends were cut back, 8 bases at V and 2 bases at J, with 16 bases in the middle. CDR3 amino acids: CAGGDDHGNQPQHF. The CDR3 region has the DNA TGTGCCGGGGGGGATGATCATGGCAATCAGCCCCAGCATTTT.

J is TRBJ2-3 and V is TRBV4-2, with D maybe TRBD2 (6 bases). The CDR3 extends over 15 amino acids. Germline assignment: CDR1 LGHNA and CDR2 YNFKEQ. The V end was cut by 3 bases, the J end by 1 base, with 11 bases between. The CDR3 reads CASSQKWGGTDTQYF. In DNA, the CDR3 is TGTGCCAGCAGCCAGAAGTGGGGGGGCACAGATACGCAGTATTTT.

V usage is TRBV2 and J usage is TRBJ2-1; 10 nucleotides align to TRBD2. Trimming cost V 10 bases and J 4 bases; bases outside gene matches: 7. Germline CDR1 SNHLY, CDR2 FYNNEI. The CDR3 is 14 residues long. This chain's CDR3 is CAMERTSGYNEQFF. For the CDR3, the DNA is TGTGCCATGGAGAGGACTAGCGGATACAATGAGCAGTTCTTC.

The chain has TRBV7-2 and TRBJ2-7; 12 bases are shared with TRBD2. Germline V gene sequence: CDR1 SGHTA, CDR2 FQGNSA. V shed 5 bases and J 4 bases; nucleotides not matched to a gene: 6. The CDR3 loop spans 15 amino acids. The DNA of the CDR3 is TGTGCCAGCAGCGCGACTAGCGGGAGCCTATACGAGCAGTACGTC. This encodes CASSATSGSLYEQYV.